This TCR beta chain originates from a study of cytomegalovirus exposure and HLA in healthy donors. Study-level background: Findings of an earlier analysis included roughly 120 million unique TCR beta sequences from 170 million or so T cells.

The PCR made use of 60 Vbeta and 13 Jbeta primers. Produced via immunoSEQ multiplex PCR; TCRdb's table is partial and in-frame only. Counted here are about 94,000 clones, 78% occurring once; the ten biggest clones make up under 0.8%. Whole-study results and caveats: In a later analysis, specific HLA alleles were associated with some 16,000 TCR beta sequences at a 0.05 false discovery rate.

With respect to this clone: Its target is unknown.

Donors in the study were healthy people who gave bone marrow. This receptor was taken from a woman aged 60-75 years in good health and CMV-seronegative. Sequencing was done on a sample of PBMCs.

Written as DNA, the CDR3 is TGTGCCAGCAGTACCTTCGGGAGGGGCACAGATACGCAGTATTTT. Its protein product is CASSTFGRGTDTQYF. The chain is built from TRBV27 and TRBJ2-3; 8 nucleotides align to TRBD2. Germline loops: CDR1 MNHEY, CDR2 SMNVEV (reference sequence). Trimming took 5 bases from V and 1 from J; bases not matched to a gene: 5. The CDR3 length is 15 residues.